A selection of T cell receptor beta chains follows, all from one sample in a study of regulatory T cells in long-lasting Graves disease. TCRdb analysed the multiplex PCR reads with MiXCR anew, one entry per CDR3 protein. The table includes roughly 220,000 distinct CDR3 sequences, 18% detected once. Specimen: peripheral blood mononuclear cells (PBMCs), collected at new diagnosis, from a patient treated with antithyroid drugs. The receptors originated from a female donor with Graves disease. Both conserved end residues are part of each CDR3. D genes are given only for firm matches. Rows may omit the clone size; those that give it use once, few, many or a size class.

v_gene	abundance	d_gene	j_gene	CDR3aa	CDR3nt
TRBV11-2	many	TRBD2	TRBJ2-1	CASSLQTSGGDNSYNEQFF	TGTGCCAGCAGCTTGCAGACTAGCGGGGGGGACAATTCCTACAATGAGCAGTTCTTC
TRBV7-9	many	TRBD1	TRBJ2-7	CASSLQGAGNEQYF	TGTGCCAGCAGCTTACAGGGGGCGGGAAACGAGCAGTACTTC
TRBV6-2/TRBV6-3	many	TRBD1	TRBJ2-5	CASTERTGARETQYF	TGTGCCAGCACCGAACGGACAGGGGCACGAGAGACCCAGTACTTC
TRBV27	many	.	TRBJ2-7	CASSLWGSAVSYEQYF	TGTGCCAGCAGTTTATGGGGTTCGGCGGTCTCCTACGAGCAGTACTTC
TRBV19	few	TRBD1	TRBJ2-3	CASSSTDRATDTQYF	TGTGCCAGTAGTTCAACGGACAGGGCCACAGATACGCAGTATTTT
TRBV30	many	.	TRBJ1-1	CAWREQGITEAFF	TGTGCCTGGAGAGAACAGGGTATCACTGAAGCTTTCTTT
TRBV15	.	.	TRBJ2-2	CATSRDGGTGPTGELFF	TGTGCCACCAGCAGAGATGGGGGGACGGGACCGACCGGGGAGCTGTTTTTT
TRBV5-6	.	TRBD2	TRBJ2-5	CASSLGGLEETQYF	TGTGCCAGCAGCTTGGGGGGACTAGAAGAGACCCAGTACTTC
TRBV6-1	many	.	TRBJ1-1	CASRSDRMNTEAFF	TGTGCCAGCAGGTCCGACAGAATGAACACTGAAGCTTTCTTT
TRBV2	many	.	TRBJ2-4	CASSEKGVLKNIQYF	TGTGCCAGCAGTGAAAAGGGGGTGCTCAAAAACATTCAGTACTTC